Sequencing of this T cell receptor (beta chain) was carried out in a study of memory CD4+ T cells and cytomegalovirus serostatus. Study-level background: This sample comes from healthy Belgian adults, fewer than ten CMV seropositive, under 25 seronegative.

Study-level points and caveats: A US-trained random forest predicted CMV serostatus with median AUC around 0.9.

As to this clone: The antigen remains unidentified.

Data came from immunoSEQ multiplex PCR; TCRdb stores just in-frame clones and leaves some out. The sample records 45,000 to 60,000 clones, 80% to 90% being singletons. Germline CDR1 reads SGHTA; CDR2 reads FQGNSA. V was clipped by 1 base and J by 5 bases, with 5 bases between them. The CDR3 extends over 12 amino acids. The sort gate was single viable CD3+CD4+CD8-CD45RO+ cells for memory CD4+ T cells. Serum IgG to CMV pp150, pp28, p38 and p52 defined serostatus. Total CD4+ T cells were enriched by CD4 positive selection. The source material was memory CD4+ T cells from blood. This TCR came from an adult in good health and CMV-seropositive. The rearrangement uses TRBV7-2 and TRBJ2-5; D unresolved. CDR3 DNA: TGTGCCAGCAGCTTAGTGCACGAGACCCAGTACTTC. Residues: CASSLVHETQYF.